Listed below are T cell receptor beta chains from one sample, sequenced in a study of T cells in Graves' hyperthyroidism and ophthalmopathy. One entry per CDR3 protein, called by TCRdb with MiXCR from the multiplex PCR reads. The sample carries about 380,000 distinct CDR3 sequences, approximately 15% recorded once. The sequenced sample was blood. Receptors originate from a woman aged 60-70 years with Graves' hyperthyroidism. Both conserved end residues are part of each CDR3. The D gene is left open where the match is weak. Expanded clones get a size class; other rows say once, few or many, or leave the size out.

few NA TRBJ1-1 TRBV24-1 TGTGCCACCAGTGAGAGAGACACTGAAGCTTTCTTT CATSERDTEAFF
NA NA TRBJ2-5 TRBV20-1 TGCAGTGCTAGAGATCGCCAGGGGGGTCAAGAGACCCAGTACTTC CSARDRQGGQETQYF
many NA TRBJ1-2 TRBV6-2/TRBV6-3 TGTGCCAGCAGTTACGAACCCAGGCAGGGATCTGGCTACACCTTC CASSYEPRQGSGYTF
NA NA TRBJ1-6 TRBV4-1 TGCGCCAGCAGCCAAGAAGGGGTTTCACCCCTCCACTTT CASSQEGVSPLHF
NA NA TRBJ1-5 TRBV18 TGTGCCAGCTCATCGACGACAGGACAAAATCAGCCCCAGCATTTT CASSSTTGQNQPQHF
few TRBD1 TRBJ1-1 TRBV27 TGTGCCAGCAGTCTATCGGGACAGGGGGGGAACACTGAAGCTTTCTTT CASSLSGQGGNTEAFF
many NA TRBJ2-1 TRBV7-9 TGTGCCAGCAGCTTAATTGGCAATGAGCAGTTCTTC CASSLIGNEQFF
many TRBD2 TRBJ2-1 TRBV2 TGTGCCAGCAGCTGGACTAGCGATGAGCAGTTCTTC CASSWTSDEQFF
few NA TRBJ2-5 TRBV7-9 TGTGCCAGCAGGGGAAAGGTGCAGTACCAAGAGACCCAGTACTTC CASRGKVQYQETQYF
many TRBD2 TRBJ2-1 TRBV18 TGTGCCAGCTCACTTACTTGGACTAGCGGCTCCTACAATGAGCAGTTCTTC CASSLTWTSGSYNEQFF
many NA TRBJ2-7 TRBV5-6 TGTGCCAGCAGGAACAGGGGGGGAAGCAAGTACTTC CASRNRGGSKYF
few TRBD2 TRBJ2-1 TRBV19 TGTGCCAGTAGTATAGGTAGCGGGAGCTCCTACAATGAGCAGTTCTTC CASSIGSGSSYNEQFF
many TRBD1 TRBJ1-2 TRBV5-6 TGTGCCAGCAGCTTGCGGTCGACAGGGGCCATCCCCTATAACTATGGCTACACCTTC CASSLRSTGAIPYNYGYTF
many TRBD2 TRBJ2-7 TRBV28 TGTGCCAGCAGCCCCCTCCCCACTAGCGGGAGATACGAGCAGTACTTC CASSPLPTSGRYEQYF
few TRBD1 TRBJ2-7 TRBV7-9 TGTGCCAGCGTAGGGACAGGGGTAAACGAGCAGTACTTC CASVGTGVNEQYF
many NA TRBJ2-7 TRBV2 TGTGCCAGCAGCGCCCCAGGGGCATTCTACGAGCAGTACTTC CASSAPGAFYEQYF
many NA TRBJ2-5 TRBV4-1 TGCGCCAGCAGCCAAGACAGGGTCCCTTTAGAGACCCAGTACTTC CASSQDRVPLETQYF
many NA TRBJ1-2 TRBV27 TGTGCCAGCAGTCCGGACTCCAAGCACCTCTATGGCTACACCTTC CASSPDSKHLYGYTF
many NA TRBJ1-2 TRBV19 TGTGCCAGTAGTATACCCGGGACACTCAACTATGGCTACACCTTC CASSIPGTLNYGYTF
NA TRBD1 TRBJ2-7 TRBV6-2/TRBV6-3 TGTGTCAGCAGTCGACAGGGTTCACAGCAGTACTTC CVSSRQGSQQYF
NA NA TRBJ2-7 TRBV18 TGTGCCAGCTCACCATCGTGGAAGGGTGGGGTTTTCGAGCAGTACTTC CASSPSWKGGVFEQYF
NA TRBD1 TRBJ2-7 TRBV6-1 TGTGCCAGCAGTGAAGGCGGCGGACAGGGGTACGAGCAGTACTTC CASSEGGGQGYEQYF
many TRBD1 TRBJ1-2 TRBV5-1 TGCGCCAGCAGCACCGGACAGGGGGCGCGGGGCTACACCTTC CASSTGQGARGYTF
many NA TRBJ2-5 TRBV11-2 TGTGCCAGGTTCGGGGGACCCCAAGAGACCCAGTACTTC CARFGGPQETQYF
many NA TRBJ2-7 TRBV30 TGTGCCTGGAAATCCGGGGGACACACCTACGAGCAGTACTTC CAWKSGGHTYEQYF
NA TRBD1 TRBJ1-1 TRBV29-1 TGCAGCGTTGGTCGGCAGGGGGACACTGAAGCTTTCTTT CSVGRQGDTEAFF
NA TRBD2 TRBJ2-1 TRBV18 TGTGCCAGCTCACCACGGCTAGGGACTAGCGGTTACAATGAGCAGTTCTTC CASSPRLGTSGYNEQFF
NA TRBD1 TRBJ2-5 TRBV5-8 TGTGCCAGCAGCAGGCAGGGGGCGGAAGGATCAGAGACCCAGTACTTC CASSRQGAEGSETQYF
many TRBD1 TRBJ2-3 TRBV5-1 TGCGCCAGCAGCCCGAGGACAGGGGGCGTCGGGACAGATACGCAGTATTTT CASSPRTGGVGTDTQYF
many TRBD1 TRBJ1-4 TRBV28 TGTGCCAGCAGTCTGGGACAGGGCGAAGAAAAACTGTTTTTT CASSLGQGEEKLFF
many NA TRBJ2-7 TRBV10-2 TGCGCCAGCAAGGACTACTCCTACGAGCAGTACTTC CASKDYSYEQYF
few TRBD1 TRBJ2-7 TRBV5-1 TGCGCCAGCAGCCTGCGTCCGACAGGGATTAGAAATCCCTACGAGCAGTACTTC CASSLRPTGIRNPYEQYF
few TRBD2 TRBJ2-7 TRBV19 TGTGCCAGTAGTGCCCGGACTAGCGGGAACCACGAGCAGTACTTC CASSARTSGNHEQYF
NA NA TRBJ2-5 TRBV15 TGTGCCACCAGCCCCAGCGGTCGAGAGACCCAGTACTTC CATSPSGRETQYF
many TRBD1 TRBJ1-1 TRBV7-9 TGTGCCAGCAGCCCGACAGGGTTCATCACTGAAGCTTTCTTT CASSPTGFITEAFF
few TRBD2 TRBJ2-1 TRBV20-1 TGCAGTGCTAGAGATCCCCGGACTAGCGGCAATGAGCAGTTCTTC CSARDPRTSGNEQFF
many TRBD1 TRBJ2-1 TRBV2 TGTGCCAGCAGCCCGGGACCTTCAGGGGGGCAGTTCTTC CASSPGPSGGQFF
many NA TRBJ2-7 TRBV7-9 TGTGCCAGCAGCCGAGTTATCCGGGGGGAGCAGTACTTC CASSRVIRGEQYF
many NA TRBJ1-6 TRBV5-5 TGTGCCAGCAGCTTACCGACAGGAGGAACTTCACCCCTCCACTTT CASSLPTGGTSPLHF
many TRBD2 TRBJ2-1 TRBV28 TGTGCCAGCAGTTTAAGGGCTAGCGGGAGCCGGGAGCAGTTCTTC CASSLRASGSREQFF
few NA TRBJ1-5 TRBV24-1 TGTGCCACCAGTGACTCCCGGGACAATGGGGGGCAGCCCCAGCATTTT CATSDSRDNGGQPQHF
many NA TRBJ1-5 TRBV19 TGTGCCAGTAGTGGGGGGAACAATCAGCCCCAGCATTTT CASSGGNNQPQHF
few NA TRBJ1-1 TRBV7-9 TGTGCCAGCAGCCCAGGGGCTGAAGCTTTCTTT CASSPGAEAFF
many NA TRBJ2-1 TRBV29-1 TGCAGCCAAGGGTGGGGGGCCTTCTACAATGAGCAGTTCTTC CSQGWGAFYNEQFF
few NA TRBJ1-5 TRBV4-1 TGCGCCAGCAGCCAAGTGGGGGGACTTAGCAATCAGCCCCAGCATTTT CASSQVGGLSNQPQHF
many NA TRBJ1-1 TRBV29-1 TGCAGCGTCAACAGGAACACTGAAGCTTTCTTT CSVNRNTEAFF
few NA TRBJ2-1 TRBV30 TGTGCCTGGAGTGTATTCAGGAATGAGCAGTTCTTC CAWSVFRNEQFF